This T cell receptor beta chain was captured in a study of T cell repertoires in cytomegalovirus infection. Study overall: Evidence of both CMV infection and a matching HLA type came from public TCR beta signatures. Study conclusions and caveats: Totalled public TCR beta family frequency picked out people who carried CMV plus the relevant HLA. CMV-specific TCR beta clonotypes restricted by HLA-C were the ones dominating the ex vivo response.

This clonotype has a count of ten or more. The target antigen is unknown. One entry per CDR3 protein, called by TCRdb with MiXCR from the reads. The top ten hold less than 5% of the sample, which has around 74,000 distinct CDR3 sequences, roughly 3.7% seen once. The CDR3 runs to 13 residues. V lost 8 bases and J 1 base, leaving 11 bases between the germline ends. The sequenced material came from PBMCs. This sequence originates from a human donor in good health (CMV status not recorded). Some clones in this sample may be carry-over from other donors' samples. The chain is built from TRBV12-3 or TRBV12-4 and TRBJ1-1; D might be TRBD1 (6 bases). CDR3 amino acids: CASYGQSNTEAFF. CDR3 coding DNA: TGTGCCAGCTACGGACAGTCGAACACTGAAGCTTTCTTT.